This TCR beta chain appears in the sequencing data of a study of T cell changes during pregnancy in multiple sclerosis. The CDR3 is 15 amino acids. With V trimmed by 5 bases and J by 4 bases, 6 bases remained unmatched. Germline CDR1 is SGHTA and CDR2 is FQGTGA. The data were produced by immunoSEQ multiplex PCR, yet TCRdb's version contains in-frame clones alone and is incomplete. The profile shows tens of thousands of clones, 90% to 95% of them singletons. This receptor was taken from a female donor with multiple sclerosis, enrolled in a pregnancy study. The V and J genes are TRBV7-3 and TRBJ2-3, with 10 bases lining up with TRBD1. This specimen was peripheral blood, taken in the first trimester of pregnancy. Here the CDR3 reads CASSRDRGRADTQYF. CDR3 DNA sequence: TGTGCCAGCAGCCGCGACAGGGGGCGTGCAGATACGCAGTATTTT.